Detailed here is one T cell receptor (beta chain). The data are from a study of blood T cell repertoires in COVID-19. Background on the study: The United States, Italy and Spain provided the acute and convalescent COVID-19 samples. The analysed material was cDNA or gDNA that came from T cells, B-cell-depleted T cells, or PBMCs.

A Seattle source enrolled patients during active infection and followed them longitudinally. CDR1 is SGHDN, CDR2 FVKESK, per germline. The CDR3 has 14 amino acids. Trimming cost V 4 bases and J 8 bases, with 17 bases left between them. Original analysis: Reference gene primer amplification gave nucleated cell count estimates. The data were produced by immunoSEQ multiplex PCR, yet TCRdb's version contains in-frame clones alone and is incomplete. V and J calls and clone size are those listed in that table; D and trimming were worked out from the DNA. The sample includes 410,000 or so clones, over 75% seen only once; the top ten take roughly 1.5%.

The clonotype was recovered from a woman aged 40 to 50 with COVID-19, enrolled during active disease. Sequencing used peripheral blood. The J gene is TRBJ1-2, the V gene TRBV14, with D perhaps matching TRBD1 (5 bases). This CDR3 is CASSPGLSSHGYTF. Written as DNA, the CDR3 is TGTGCCAGCAGCCCGGGACTCTCAAGTCACGGCTACACCTTC.